This entry concerns a single T cell receptor (beta chain). As yet, its antigen is unknown. This entry comes from a study of OX40 agonist ivuxolimab in advanced cancers. Study-wide context: Three patients showed partial responses: one hepatocellular carcinoma and two cutaneous melanoma cases. Notes on the study in general: Expanded clones were, on average, more numerous in CD8+ T cells than in CD4+. Among patients with partial responses at 0.1-3.0 mg/kg, clonal expansion was among the lowest.

V was clipped by 2 bases and J by 7 bases, with 11 bases between them. The germline gives CDR1 MNHEY, CDR2 SVGAGI. The CDR3 loop spans 14 amino acids. Profiled with immunoSEQ multiplex PCR; TCRdb holds only in-frame clones, not every one. The table has some 59,000 clones, 70% to 85% seen once. The chain links TRBV6-5 to TRBJ1-4; D gene ambiguous. The material was CD4+ or CD8+ T cells sorted from blood, obtained in a trial of the OX40 agonist ivuxolimab. The clonotype comes from an adult with an advanced solid tumor such as melanoma, head and neck, liver or kidney cancer. As DNA, the CDR3 is TGTGCCAGCAGTTACGGTGGGGAGACTGAAAAACTGTTTTTT. Its translation is CASSYGGETEKLFF.